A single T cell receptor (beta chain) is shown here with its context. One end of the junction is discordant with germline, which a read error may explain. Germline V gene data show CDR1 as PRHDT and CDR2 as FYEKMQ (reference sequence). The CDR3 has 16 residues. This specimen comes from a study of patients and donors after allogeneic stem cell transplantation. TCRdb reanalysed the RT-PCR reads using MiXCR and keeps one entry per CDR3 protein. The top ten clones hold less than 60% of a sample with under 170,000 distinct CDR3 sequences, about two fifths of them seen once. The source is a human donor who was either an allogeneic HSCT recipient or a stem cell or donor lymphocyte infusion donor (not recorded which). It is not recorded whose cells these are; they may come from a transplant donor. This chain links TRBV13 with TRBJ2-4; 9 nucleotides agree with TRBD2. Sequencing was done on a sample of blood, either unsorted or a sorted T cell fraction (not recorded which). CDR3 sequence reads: CASSSGERGAKNFQYF. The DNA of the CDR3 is TGTGCCAGCAGCAGTGGGGAGCGGGGGGCCAAAAACTTTCAGTACTTC.